Listed below are T cell receptor beta chains from one sample, sequenced in a study of Ad26.COV2.S vaccination and SARS-CoV-2 variants. Sequenced by immunoSEQ multiplex PCR; TCRdb stores in-frame clones only, minus some. The table has roughly 700,000 clones, about 89% seen once. This specimen consisted of peripheral blood, obtained in a trial of Ad26.COV2.S vaccine versus placebo. The origin of the receptors is a person between 18 and 65 years old who received the Ad26.COV2.S COVID-19 vaccine or a placebo. Each CDR3 is given with its conserved first and last residue. The D gene is left open where the match is weak.

>TRBV12-3/TRBV12-4|TRBJ2-7|-
CASSLEDYEQYF
>TRBV15|TRBJ2-7|-
CATSREIAWSYEQYF
>TRBV19|TRBJ1-2|TRBD1
CASSIPGQILNYGYTF
>TRBV5-4|TRBJ1-1|-
CASSLVGARAFF
>TRBV30|TRBJ1-5|TRBD1
CAWSVGTVNQPQHF
>TRBV24-1|TRBJ2-7|-
CATSDLMFHEQYF
>TRBV27|TRBJ1-5|TRBD1
CASRQTGGMSNQPQHF
>TRBV11-2|TRBJ1-1|-
CASSFHDGMNTEAFF
>TRBV24-1|TRBJ2-7|TRBD2
CATSESSGRPGPYEQYF
>TRBV11-1|TRBJ1-6|-
CASSLEQLGTPLHF
>TRBV19|TRBJ1-3|TRBD1
CASRPGTGGISGNTIYF
>TRBV6-5|TRBJ2-1|-
CASSNTSYNEQFF
>TRBV6-5|TRBJ2-5|TRBD1
CASSYVTGEYETQYF
>TRBV11-1|TRBJ2-4|TRBD1
CASSLGTGNVQYF
>TRBV5-5|TRBJ1-5|-
CASSLDTNNQPQHF
>TRBV6-5|TRBJ2-7|TRBD2
CASSYRLAGAYEQYF
>TRBV24-1|TRBJ2-5|TRBD1
CATSDSTPQGANLETQYF
>TRBV6-5|TRBJ2-3|-
CASSSQGTGTQYF
>TRBV6-5|TRBJ1-2|-
CASRSINYGYTF
>TRBV2|TRBJ1-5|-
CASSPGFGQPQHF
>TRBV5-1|TRBJ2-1|-
CASSLDRGGNNEQFF
>TRBV7-7|TRBJ2-3|-
CASSLSGTSTDTQYF
>TRBV29-1|TRBJ2-7|TRBD1
CSVEKGAGSYEQYF
>TRBV24-1|TRBJ1-2|-
CATMGRDRHGYGYTF
>TRBV27|TRBJ2-1|-
CASSLASNNEQFF
>TRBV6-5|TRBJ2-1|-
CASSYSKLVPNEQFF
>TRBV6-1|TRBJ1-3|-
CASSEANSYSGNTIYF
>TRBV6-4|TRBJ2-3|TRBD2
CASSRTSGGSTDTQYF
>TRBV19|TRBJ2-5|TRBD2
CASSLTSLETQYF
>TRBV5-5|TRBJ2-3|-
CASSLGASDSTDTQYF
>TRBV5-5|TRBJ2-7|-
CASSLNRPAGYF
>TRBV9|TRBJ1-2|TRBD1
CASSPRDRVYGYTF
>TRBV6-6|TRBJ1-5|-
CASSPPGHNQPQHF
>TRBV6-5|TRBJ2-7|-
CASSYAPGDPYEQYF
>TRBV7-3|TRBJ2-3|-
CASSLQGSATDTQYF
>TRBV6-5|TRBJ2-3|TRBD2
CASIAGGTDTQYF
>TRBV6-5|TRBJ1-5|-
CVSNRVGEPQHF
>TRBV11-2|TRBJ1-3|-
CASSLGGSGNTIYF
>TRBV6-5|TRBJ2-3|-
CASSYSSRGTDTQYF
>TRBV9|TRBJ1-1|-
CASSPQLNTEAFF